The 22 T cell receptor beta chains in this list originate from one sample, sequenced in a study of cytomegalovirus exposure and HLA in healthy donors. 13 Jbeta primers and 60 Vbeta primers were used for the PCR. TCRdb's table, derived via immunoSEQ multiplex PCR, lists solely in-frame clones and lacks some. The data show 70,000 to 90,000 clones, and the top ten clones hold 3.5% to 4%. Sequencing was done on a sample of PBMCs. The receptor set was obtained from a young man in good health and CMV-seropositive.

The rearrangement joins TRBV28 to TRBJ2-5; tentatively, D is TRBD2 (5 bases). The J call is uncertain, as TRBJ2-7 better fits the DNA end. CDR1 MDHEN and CDR2 SYDVKM come from the germline V gene. The CDR3 has 12 residues. The CDR3 protein is CATLAVSYEQYF. The CDR3 bases are TGTGCCACGCTAGCAGTTTCTTACGAGCAGTACTTC.

This chain joins TRBV7-9 and TRBJ2-2; perhaps TRBD1 as D (5 bases). CDR1 is SEHNR, CDR2 FQNEAQ, per germline (reference sequence). CDR3 length: 15 amino acids. Deletions cut 2 bases from V and 5 bases from J, with 12 bases between. CDR3 loop: CASSLYSPGTGELFF. The CDR3 nucleotides read TGTGCCAGCAGCTTATATTCCCCAGGGACCGGGGAGCTGTTTTTT.

V is TRBV5-6 and J is TRBJ2-5; D remains ambiguous. Germline V CDR1 and CDR2: SGHDT, YYEEEE. V was pared by 0 bases and J by 9 bases, with 15 bases between. This CDR3 region has 14 residues. CDR3 amino acids: CASSLGAEPMAQYF. In DNA form, the CDR3 reads TGTGCCAGCAGCTTGGGGGCAGAGCCGATGGCCCAGTACTTC.

The V gene is TRBV6-5, the J gene TRBJ1-2, with 7 bases identical to TRBD1. The CDR3 spans 14 residues. CDR1 and CDR2 (germline): MNHEY, SVGAGI. Trimming removed 8 bases from V and 7 bases from J; junction bases left unmatched: 13. CDR3 sequence: CASAPGQKGFGYTF. In nucleotides, the CDR3 is TGTGCCAGCGCGCCGGGACAGAAGGGGTTTGGCTACACCTTC.

V is TRBV6-5 and J is TRBJ1-5; a weak D match, TRBD1 (6 bases). This CDR3 region has 14 residues. Germline loops: CDR1 MNHEY, CDR2 SVGAGI. The V gene lost 0 bases and the J gene lost 4 bases, with 7 bases spanning the gap. The CDR3 nucleotides read TGTGCCAGCAGTTACTCCGGACAGAATCAGCCCCAGCATTTT. Translated: CASSYSGQNQPQHF.

The chain couples TRBV19 to TRBJ2-7; 7 bases fit TRBD1. This CDR3 spans 15 amino acids. Unmatched junction bases numbered 8, after V lost 3 bases and J lost 3 bases. The germline gives CDR1 LNHDA, CDR2 SQIVND (reference sequence). CDR3 DNA: TGTGCCAGTAGTATGGGGACAGCTATACACTACGAGCAGTACTTC. Translating gives CASSMGTAIHYEQYF.

J is TRBJ2-1 and V is TRBV6-1, with D perhaps matching TRBD1 (5 bases). V shed 8 bases and J shed 8 bases, with 19 bases lying between them. Germline CDR1 reads MNHNS; CDR2 reads SASEGT. The CDR3 is 14 amino acids. The CDR3 region is CASAIQGFKDEQFF. The CDR3 coding sequence is TGTGCCAGCGCTATTCAGGGCTTCAAGGATGAGCAGTTCTTC.

The rearrangement links TRBV5-4 to TRBJ2-7; 7 nucleotides line up with TRBD1. The V gene end was trimmed by 4 bases and the J gene end by 2 bases; junction bases not matched to a gene: 6. CDR1 is SGHNT and CDR2 is YYREEE in the germline V gene (reference sequence). The CDR3 loop spans 14 amino acids. In DNA, the CDR3 is TGTGCCAGCAGCCGTGGGACAGATCCCTACGAGCAGTACTTC. Protein sequence: CASSRGTDPYEQYF.

The chain carries TRBV4-1 and TRBJ2-2; 8 nucleotides match TRBD1. This CDR3 spans 15 amino acids. V was pared by 0 bases and J by 8 bases, with 5 bases of the junction left unmatched. The germline CDR1 and CDR2 sequences are MGHRA and YSYEKL. In nucleotides, the CDR3 is TGCGCCAGCAGCCAAGAGGACAGGGAAAAAGGGGAGCTGTTTTTT. It yields the protein CASSQEDREKGELFF.

The V call is TRBV6-5, the J call TRBJ1-2, with 9 positions matching TRBD1. The CDR3 is 15 residues long. In germline, CDR1 is MNHEY, CDR2 SVGAGI. V was pared by 6 bases and J by 2 bases, with 7 bases of the junction left unmatched. CDR3 DNA sequence: TGTGCCAGCAGCCGACAGGGGGAGTGGAACTATGGCTACACCTTC. Residues: CASSRQGEWNYGYTF.

This sequence joins TRBV6-4 and TRBJ2-7; the match to TRBD1 covers 10 bases. V shed 6 bases and J 2 bases; nucleotides not matched to a gene: 7. There are 15 residues in the CDR3. Germline V gene sequence: CDR1 MRHNA, CDR2 SNTAGT. In DNA form, the CDR3 reads TGTGCCAGCAGAAGCCGGGACAGGGGTACCTACGAGCAGTACTTC. As protein: CASRSRDRGTYEQYF.

V gene TRBV5-6 combines with J gene TRBJ1-1, with TRBD1 as a possible D gene (5 bases). The CDR3 is made up of 13 amino acids. CDR1 SGHDT and CDR2 YYEEEE come from the germline V gene. The ends were cut back, 0 bases at V and 11 bases at J, with 14 bases in the middle. The CDR3: CASSLGGLTQAFF. The DNA of the CDR3 is TGTGCCAGCAGCTTGGGGGGCTTGACGCAGGCTTTCTTT.

This chain joins TRBV28 and TRBJ1-2; D ambiguous. Germline values: CDR1 MDHEN, CDR2 SYDVKM. The CDR3 totals 13 residues. V lost 5 bases and J lost 7, with 14 bases in between. CDR3 loop: CASSLPGRRGYTF. DNA of the CDR3: TGTGCCAGCAGTCTCCCGGGGAGGCGTGGCTACACCTTC.

The rearrangement joins TRBV10-1 to TRBJ1-2; D not resolved. Trimming removed 2 bases from V and 6 bases from J, with 16 bases in between. Germline CDR1 reads WNHNN; CDR2 reads SYGVQD (reference sequence). The CDR3 totals 15 residues. CDR3 residues: CASSEDKSVFHGYTF. The CDR3 coding sequence is TGCGCCAGCAGTGAGGACAAATCGGTGTTTCATGGCTACACCTTC.

The rearrangement uses TRBV5-1 and TRBJ1-1; D call uncertain. V gave up 1 base and J gave up 1 base, with 8 bases separating them. The V gene's germline CDR1 is SGHRS and CDR2 YFSETQ. The CDR3 is 14 amino acids. The CDR3 DNA follows: TGCGCCAGCAGCTTGTGGGAGACGAACACTGAAGCTTTCTTT. Protein product: CASSLWETNTEAFF.

The chain carries TRBV28 and TRBJ1-5; D is ambiguous. Germline CDR1 MDHEN, CDR2 SYDVKM. Trimming took off 6 bases at V and 6 bases at J, with 15 bases between the two ends. CDR3 size: 14 residues. The CDR3 protein is CASSTPGMVQPQHF. CDR3 in DNA: TGTGCCAGCAGCACTCCGGGTATGGTTCAGCCCCAGCATTTT. Full variable domain (outside the CDR3, taken from reference TRBV28 and TRBJ1-5): DVKVTQSSRYLVKRTGEKVFLECVQDMDHENMFWYRQDPGLGLRLIYFSYDVKMKEKGDIPEGYSVSREKKERFSLILESASTNQTSMYLCASSTPGMVQPQHFGDGTRLSIL.

V is TRBV5-4 and J is TRBJ2-7, with TRBD2 as a possible D gene (5 bases). The CDR3 consists of 13 residues. Germline V gene sequence: CDR1 SGHNT, CDR2 YYREEE (reference sequence). V lost 4 bases, J lost 3 bases, and 11 bases lay in between. The CDR3, as DNA: TGTGCCAGCAGCCCAGGACTCGGCTACGAGCAGTACTTC. Protein sequence: CASSPGLGYEQYF.

This chain uses TRBV18 with TRBJ2-7, with 11 bases identical to TRBD1. Germline trimming cut 9 bases from V and 3 bases from J; bases unmatched to any gene: 7. Looked up from germline, CDR1 is KGHSH and CDR2 is LQKENI. The CDR3 runs to 14 residues. CDR3 protein: CARPFGTGGYEQYF. CDR3 coding DNA: TGTGCCAGGCCGTTCGGGACAGGGGGCTACGAGCAGTACTTC.

The gene calls are TRBV28 and TRBJ1-2, with 8 nucleotides matching TRBD1. Trimming removed 5 bases from V and 8 bases from J; junction bases left unmatched: 10. The length of the CDR3 is 14 residues. The germline CDR1 and CDR2 sequences are MDHEN and SYDVKM. The CDR3 loop reads CASSTRGRELGYTF. The CDR3, as DNA: TGTGCCAGCAGTACCAGGGGGCGCGAATTGGGCTACACCTTC.

The rearrangement uses TRBV9 and TRBJ2-2, with 9 bases lining up with TRBD1. CDR1 is SGDLS and CDR2 is YYNGEE in the germline V gene. CDR3 length: 16 amino acids. J lost 7 bases, V lost 5 bases, and 12 bases had no gene match. The CDR3 loop is CASSSKTGGGHGELFF. As DNA, the CDR3 is TGTGCCAGCAGTTCAAAAACAGGGGGCGGCCACGGGGAGCTGTTTTTT.

The chain combines TRBV7-9 with TRBJ1-4, with D possibly matching TRBD1 (5 bases). The V gene's germline CDR1 is SEHNR and CDR2 FQNEAQ (reference sequence). The V end was cut by 1 base, the J end by 10 bases, with 10 bases between. The CDR3 loop spans 13 amino acids. The DNA of the CDR3 is TGTGCCAGCAGCTTAGGCAGGGCTGGAAAACTGTTTTTT. This translates into CASSLGRAGKLFF.

The chain uses TRBV28 and TRBJ1-2; perhaps TRBD1 as D (5 bases). Between the trimmed V and J ends, which lost 6 bases and 3 bases, there was a span of 14 bases. CDR1 MDHEN and CDR2 SYDVKM come from the germline V gene. This CDR3 contains 14 residues. The CDR3 reads CASSRLEGYYGYTF. The DNA of the CDR3 is TGTGCCAGCAGCCGCCTGGAGGGGTACTATGGCTACACCTTC.